This TCR beta chain derives from a study of regulatory T cells in long-lasting Graves disease. Study-level results: There were preferences for TRBV28, TRBJ1-2 and TRBJ2-5 in persistent disease.

In this sample, this clonotype turned up many times. Its antigen remains unidentified. With iRepertoire HTBI primers and Arm-PCR of CDR3 regions, TCR beta libraries were built. TCRdb re-derived calls from the multiplex PCR reads in MiXCR, one entry per CDR3 protein. The sample lists roughly 500,000 distinct CDR3 sequences; 12% were seen once. Time point of the sample: newly diagnosed GD, antithyroid drugs for less than 3 months. Extracted PBMC RNA gave rise to the TCR library. Patients of an endocrinology department in Xi'an, China, were included. Staff drew roughly 9 milliliters of peripheral blood into EDTA tubes. This CDR3 spans 15 amino acids. Germline trimming cut 4 bases from V and 7 bases from J; bases unmatched to any gene: 6. In germline, CDR1 is ENHRY, CDR2 SYGVKD. These data were also reused for a study on T cells in Graves' hyperthyroidism and ophthalmopathy. That paper adds: Those with hyperthyroidism were 18 to 65 years old, newly diagnosed, and ill for under 2 months.

This receptor was taken from a woman in her twenties or thirties with Graves disease. The chain uses TRBV10-3 and TRBJ2-1; 11 bases map to TRBD2. This specimen was peripheral blood mononuclear cells (PBMCs), taken at new diagnosis, from a patient treated with antithyroid drugs. For the CDR3, the DNA is TGTGCCATCAGTGCGCAGGCTAGCGGGAGGAATGAGCAGTTCTTC. The encoded protein is CAISAQASGRNEQFF.